The 18 T cell receptor beta chains presented below share a single source sample, sequenced in a study of CD8+ T cells in alopecia areata. RNA was isolated and reverse transcribed to cDNA, the sequencing template. This table comes from immunoSEQ multiplex PCR, and its TCRdb copy is limited to in-frame clones, with some not included. In the table there are around 290,000 clones, roughly 64% of which are singletons. The treatment is: oral pan-JAK inhibitor, 5-10 mg twice daily. The input for sequencing was CD4+ T cells sorted from blood, taken at week 24, from a patient treated with tofacitinib. The receptors were gathered from a human donor with alopecia areata.

This clone has just one count. One junction end disagrees with the germline gene, perhaps due to a read error. This rearrangement joins TRBV7-7 to TRBJ2-5; 11 bases are shared with TRBD1. CDR1 is SSHAT, CDR2 FNYEAQ, per germline (reference sequence). The CDR3 is made up of 15 amino acids. The CDR3 DNA follows: TGTGCTAGCAGCCCGGACAGGGGGCTTCGAGAGACCCAGTACTTC. It is translated as CASSPDRGLRETQYF. The variable domain in full, with the rest retrieved from reference TRBV7-7 and TRBJ2-5, is GAGVSQSPRYKVTKRGQDVTLRCDPISSHATLYWYQQALGQGPEFLTYFNYEAQPDKSGLPSDRFSAERPEGSISTLTIQRTEQRDSAMYRCASSPDRGLRETQYFGPGTRLLVL.

This clone has a handful of counts. The chain combines TRBV11-2 with TRBJ2-6, with 9 bases that match TRBD1. Per germline, CDR1 SGHAT and CDR2 FQNNGV. V gave up 5 bases and J gave up 3 bases; unmatched junction bases: 14. This CDR3 contains 19 residues. The CDR3 nucleotides are TGTGCCAGCAGCAAACCGGGACAGGGAGTTGGGAATGGGGCCAACGTCCTGACTTTC. Translated: CASSKPGQGVGNGANVLTF.

V and J are TRBV2 and TRBJ2-4; D gene ambiguous. The ends were cut back, 3 bases at V and 1 base at J, with 10 bases in the middle. The CDR3 runs 15 residues. Germline V lookup: CDR1 SNHLY, CDR2 FYNNEI. In DNA, the CDR3 is TGTGCCAGCAGTGAGCGAGAGGAGGCCAAAAACATTCAGTACTTC. Its protein product is CASSEREEAKNIQYF.

The rearrangement uses TRBV5-1 and TRBJ2-3; 9 nucleotides line up with TRBD1. Trimming took 4 bases from V and 6 from J; bases not matched to a gene: 9. Germline values: CDR1 SGHRS, CDR2 YFSETQ. This CDR3 comprises 15 residues. The CDR3 DNA is TGCGCCAGCAGCCCGGACAGGGGATCGGGGGATACGCAGTATTTT. Translating gives CASSPDRGSGDTQYF.

The J gene is TRBJ1-2, the V gene TRBV7-9; TRBD1 is a possible D gene (5 bases). The V end lost 3 bases, the J end lost 4 bases, and 15 bases lay between the germline ends. Per the germline V gene, CDR1 is SEHNR and CDR2 is FQNEAQ (reference sequence). This CDR3 region has 15 residues. CDR3 sequence: CASSLPPGHTYGYTF. As DNA, the CDR3 is TGTGCCAGCAGCTTGCCCCCAGGACACACCTATGGCTACACCTTC.

The chain combines TRBV10-3 with TRBJ1-6; TRBD1 is a possible D gene (6 bases). This CDR3 has 13 amino acids. V was trimmed by 7 bases and J by 6 bases, leaving 10 bases between them. CDR1 is ENHRY and CDR2 is SYGVKD in the germline V gene. The CDR3 DNA follows: TGTGCCATCACCAGGGGAGGTAATTCACCCCTCCACTTT. Amino acids: CAITRGGNSPLHF.

The J gene is TRBJ2-5, the V gene TRBV28, with 7 bases lining up with TRBD1. The CDR3 sequence is 12 residues long. J lost 4 bases, V lost 7 bases, and 3 bases had no gene match. The germline gives CDR1 MDHEN, CDR2 SYDVKM. The CDR3 sequence is CASKGQRETQYF. The CDR3 coding sequence is TGTGCCAGCAAGGGACAGCGAGAGACCCAGTACTTC. The variable domain in full, completed from reference TRBV28 and TRBJ2-5, reads DVKVTQSSRYLVKRTGEKVFLECVQDMDHENMFWYRQDPGLGLRLIYFSYDVKMKEKGDIPEGYSVSREKKERFSLILESASTNQTSMYLCASKGQRETQYFGPGTRLLVL.

The chain links TRBV28 to TRBJ2-7; D unresolved. With 10 bases removed from V and 3 bases from J, the gap between germline ends came to 16 bases. This CDR3 has 13 amino acids. Germline CDR1 MDHEN, CDR2 SYDVKM. The CDR3 coding sequence is TGTGCCACCCTTGGTGGGTCAAGCTACGAGCAGTACTTC. Its translation: CATLGGSSYEQYF.

The chain uses TRBV11-2 and TRBJ1-1; 9 nucleotides line up with TRBD1. J gave up 0 bases and V 7 bases, and 0 bases lay outside the gene matches. CDR1 is SGHAT and CDR2 is FQNNGV in the germline V gene. The CDR3 length is 13 residues. The CDR3: CASNRGLNTEAFF. The CDR3 bases are TGTGCCAGCAACAGGGGGCTGAACACTGAAGCTTTCTTT. Based on the CDR3 plus reference TRBV11-2 and TRBJ1-1, the full variable domain is EAGVAQSPRYKIIEKRQSVAFWCNPISGHATLYWYQQILGQGPKLLIQFQNNGVVDDSQLPKDRFSAERLKGVDSTLKIQPAKLEDSAVYLCASNRGLNTEAFFGQGTRLTVV.

This rearrangement joins TRBV30 to TRBJ2-7; D remains ambiguous. Trimming cost V 0 bases and J 4 bases, with 1 base left between them. The germline V gene has CDR1 GTSNPN and CDR2 SVGIG (reference sequence). The CDR3 is 10 residues long. CDR3 region: CAWSVYEQYF. Written as DNA, the CDR3 is TGTGCCTGGAGTGTATACGAGCAGTACTTC.

V and J are TRBV7-2 and TRBJ1-5, with no clear D. V lost 2 bases, J lost 0 bases, and 11 bases lay in between. The CDR3 loop spans 16 amino acids. Germline CDR1 and CDR2: SGHTA and FQGNSA. CDR3 sequence (DNA): TGTGCCAGCAGCTTAAGGCTGACCGATAGCAATCAGCCCCAGCATTTT. Translation: CASSLRLTDSNQPQHF.

The chain combines TRBV9 with TRBJ2-5; D is perhaps TRBD2 (6 bases). The CDR3 covers 13 residues. Deletions cut 4 bases from V and 3 bases from J, with 10 bases between. Germline V lookup: CDR1 SGDLS, CDR2 YYNGEE. The CDR3 sequence: CASSRGFKETQYF. CDR3 coding DNA: TGTGCCAGCAGCCGGGGGTTCAAAGAGACCCAGTACTTC.

The chain is built from TRBV7-8 and TRBJ1-6; TRBD1 aligns across 7 bases. V was pared by 5 bases and J by 8 bases, with 3 bases of the junction left unmatched. The CDR3 consists of 13 residues. CDR1 and CDR2 (germline): SGHVS, FQNEAQ. DNA of the CDR3: TGTGCCAGCAGCCCAGACAGGGATTCACCCCTCCACTTT. This translates into CASSPDRDSPLHF.

V is TRBV19 and J is TRBJ1-6, with TRBD1 matching over 8 bases. V lost 7 bases to trimming and J lost 7 bases; unmatched junction nucleotides: 3. Germline values: CDR1 LNHDA, CDR2 SQIVND (reference sequence). The CDR3 loop spans 13 amino acids. CDR3 sequence: CASKDRGNSPLHF. As DNA, the CDR3 is TGTGCCAGTAAAGACAGGGGAAATTCACCCCTCCACTTT.

As for this clone: An end of the junction differs from the germline gene, which may be a read error. This chain uses TRBV11-1 with TRBJ2-5; perhaps D is TRBD1 or TRBD2 (6 bases each). Germline CDR1 reads SGHAT; CDR2 reads FQDESV (reference sequence). The CDR3 sequence is 12 residues long. The CDR3 DNA follows: TGTGCCAGCAGCCTCCCGGGGGCAGGACTCAACTTC. It translates to CASSLPGAGLNF.

The J gene is TRBJ2-1, the V gene TRBV5-1; 8 nucleotides match TRBD1. V lost 1 base to trimming and J lost 6 bases; unmatched junction nucleotides: 6. CDR1 SGHRS and CDR2 YFSETQ come from the germline V gene. The CDR3 length is 15 residues. CDR3 DNA sequence: TGCGCCAGCAGCTTGAGGCAGGGGGCTAGCAATGAGCAGTTCTTC. Amino acids: CASSLRQGASNEQFF.

The rearrangement joins TRBV29-1 to TRBJ1-1; D unclear. Trimming removed 4 bases from V and 7 bases from J, with 13 bases in between. This CDR3 has 12 residues. The germline CDR1 and CDR2 sequences are SQVTM and ANQGSEA. The CDR3 DNA is TGCAGCGTTGCTCATCGAGGTGGTGAAGCTTTCTTT. Translation: CSVAHRGGEAFF.

This clone was counted a few times. The chain uses TRBV9 and TRBJ1-2, with TRBD1 identical over 7 bases. Germline assignment: CDR1 SGDLS and CDR2 YYNGEE. The CDR3 is made up of 15 amino acids. Germline trimming cut 5 bases from V and 2 bases from J; bases unmatched to any gene: 9. The CDR3 is CASSLSATGNYGYTF. In nucleotides, the CDR3 is TGTGCCAGCAGTTTATCCGCGACAGGGAACTATGGCTACACCTTC.